These 15 T cell receptor beta chains were sequenced from one sample in a study of blood T cell repertoires in COVID-19. Sequencing used immunoSEQ multiplex PCR; TCRdb keeps in-frame clones, though not all of them. The sample consists of roughly 200,000 clones, roughly three quarters of them appearing once. The sample was peripheral blood. The receptor set was obtained from a woman between 35 and 50 years old with COVID-19, enrolled during active disease.

This chain links TRBV5-1 with TRBJ2-1; 9 nucleotides align to TRBD2. There are 17 residues in the CDR3. The trim removed 0 bases at V and 1 base at J, leaving 5 bases unmatched. Germline V lookup: CDR1 SGHRS, CDR2 YFSETQ. The DNA of the CDR3 is TGCGCCAGCAGCTTGGCCATGGCGGGAGGGTCCTACAATGAGCAGTTCTTC. Translated: CASSLAMAGGSYNEQFF. The whole variable domain, filled in from reference TRBV5-1 and TRBJ2-1, reads KAGVTQTPRYLIKTRGQQVTLSCSPISGHRSVSWYQQTPGQGLQFLFEYFSETQRNKGNFPGRFSGRQFSNSRSEMNVSTLELGDSALYLCASSLAMAGGSYNEQFFGPGTRLTVL.

Many counts were recorded for this clone. The V and J genes are TRBV7-2 and TRBJ1-2; D gene unclear. This CDR3 region has 13 residues. V lost 6 bases and J 3 bases, leaving 11 bases between the germline ends. Germline V lookup: CDR1 SGHTA, CDR2 FQGNSA. The CDR3 DNA is TGTGCCAGCAGGGGCCCTGGTGACTATGGCTACACCTTC. It yields the protein CASRGPGDYGYTF.

J is TRBJ2-1 and V is TRBV5-1; D call uncertain. The CDR3 runs 15 residues. Germline values: CDR1 SGHRS, CDR2 YFSETQ. Trimming removed 2 bases at V and 3 bases at J, with 12 bases between. CDR3: CASSLRLTGYNEQFF. In DNA form, the CDR3 reads TGCGCCAGCAGCTTAAGACTCACCGGCTACAATGAGCAGTTCTTC. The full variable domain, its missing parts supplied by reference TRBV5-1 and TRBJ2-1, is KAGVTQTPRYLIKTRGQQVTLSCSPISGHRSVSWYQQTPGQGLQFLFEYFSETQRNKGNFPGRFSGRQFSNSRSEMNVSTLELGDSALYLCASSLRLTGYNEQFFGPGTRLTVL.

The genes are TRBV5-1 and TRBJ2-7, with 10 bases matching TRBD1. This CDR3 has 15 residues. CDR1 is SGHRS and CDR2 is YFSETQ in the germline V gene. Trimming at V came to 5 bases and at J to 3 bases, leaving 8 bases not matched to a gene. CDR3 sequence: CASSQTGTGVYEQYF. CDR3 nucleotide sequence: TGCGCCAGCAGTCAGACAGGGACAGGGGTCTACGAGCAGTACTTC.

CDR3 bases: TGTGCCTGCGAGACAAAGTGGGCCACTGAAGCTTTCTTT. It is translated as CACETKWATEAFF. The chain has TRBV30 and TRBJ1-1, with D hard to call. This CDR3 has 13 amino acids. From germline, CDR1 is GTSNPN and CDR2 SVGIG (reference sequence). With 6 bases removed from V and 4 bases from J, the gap between germline ends came to 15 bases.

This sequence joins TRBV19 and TRBJ2-5; D is unresolved. Germline assignment: CDR1 LNHDA and CDR2 SQIVND (reference sequence). CDR3 length equals 14 residues. Trimming left V 1 base short and J 2 bases short, with 8 bases between. The chain's CDR3 is CASSIGPTQETQYF. In DNA form, the CDR3 reads TGTGCCAGTAGTATAGGCCCTACTCAAGAGACCCAGTACTTC. Supplemented by reference TRBV19 and TRBJ2-5, the full variable domain reads DGGITQSPKYLFRKEGQNVTLSCEQNLNHDAMYWYRQDPGQGLRLIYYSQIVNDFQKGDIAEGYSVSREKKESFPLTVTSAQKNPTAFYLCASSIGPTQETQYFGPGTRLLVL.

Comments on this clone: The sample has other DNA sequences that encode this CDR3 too. The CDR3 spells CASSRDWTYEQYF. The CDR3 DNA follows: TGTGCCAGCAGTCGGGACTGGACCTACGAGCAGTACTTC. This chain joins TRBV2 and TRBJ2-7; perhaps TRBD2 as D (6 bases). V lost 5 bases and J lost 2, with 10 bases in between. CDR3 length equals 13 residues. Germline loops: CDR1 SNHLY, CDR2 FYNNEI.

This clone was recorded once. The chain combines TRBV6-2 or TRBV6-3 with TRBJ1-1; D might be TRBD1 (5 bases). V dropped 4 bases and J dropped 1 base, with 7 bases sitting between them. CDR3 length: 13 amino acids. Germline CDR1 is MNHEY and CDR2 is SVGEGT. DNA of the CDR3: TGTGCCAGCAGTTCTAGGGGGAACACTGAAGCTTTCTTT. Translating gives CASSSRGNTEAFF.

The J gene is TRBJ1-5, the V gene TRBV12-3 or TRBV12-4, with D unresolved. V lost 8 bases and J lost 4, with 12 bases in between. CDR3 size: 13 residues. The CDR3 loop is CASGIGSNQPQHF. The CDR3 DNA is TGTGCCAGCGGAATTGGGAGTAATCAGCCCCAGCATTTT.

This chain joins TRBV11-1 and TRBJ2-7; 10 nucleotides align to TRBD1. CDR3 size: 13 residues. CDR1 SGHAT and CDR2 FQDESV come from the germline V gene (reference sequence). The ends lost 7 bases at V and 4 bases at J; junction bases unmatched: 4. CDR3 region: CASNLGQGYEQYF. In DNA, the CDR3 is TGTGCCAGCAACTTGGGACAGGGGTACGAGCAGTACTTC. Full variable domain (missing parts from reference TRBV11-1 and TRBJ2-7): EAEVAQSPRYKITEKSQAVAFWCDPISGHATLYWYRQILGQGPELLVQFQDESVVDDSQLPKDRFSAERLKGVDSTLKIQPAELGDSAMYLCASNLGQGYEQYFGPGTRLTVT.

This clone was recorded once. V and J are TRBV5-1 and TRBJ2-5, with 9 bases fitting TRBD1. V dropped 3 bases and J dropped 1; count of bases not matched to a gene: 7. CDR3 length: 16 amino acids. Germline V gene lookup returns CDR1 SGHRS and CDR2 YFSETQ. This CDR3 is CASSWDRAQAQETQYF. As DNA, the CDR3 is TGCGCCAGCAGCTGGGACAGGGCGCAGGCCCAAGAGACCCAGTACTTC.

The chain recombines TRBV7-3 with TRBJ2-1, with a possible D match to TRBD2 (7 bases). The CDR3 is 15 amino acids. Germline assignment: CDR1 SGHTA and CDR2 FQGTGA. V was pared by 0 bases and J by 5 bases, with 11 bases between. The CDR3 DNA sequence: TGTGCCAGCAGCTTAACGGCGGGGGCGCACAATGAGCAGTTCTTC. Amino acid sequence: CASSLTAGAHNEQFF. The whole variable domain, filled in from reference TRBV7-3 and TRBJ2-1, reads GAGVSQTPSNKVTEKGKYVELRCDPISGHTALYWYRQSLGQGPEFLIYFQGTGAADDSGLPNDRFFAVRPEGSVSTLKIQRTERGDSAVYLCASSLTAGAHNEQFFGPGTRLTVL.

The V gene is TRBV6-5, the J gene TRBJ2-1; 10 bases fit TRBD1. The CDR3 runs 14 residues. V gave up 3 bases and J gave up 5 bases; unmatched junction bases: 1. Germline CDR1 is MNHEY and CDR2 is SVGAGI. DNA for the CDR3: TGTGCCAGCAGTTATGGGACAGGGGACAATGAGCAGTTCTTC. Amino acid sequence: CASSYGTGDNEQFF.

The rearrangement links TRBV30 to TRBJ1-3, with unresolved D. In germline, CDR1 is GTSNPN, CDR2 SVGIG (reference sequence). Trimming left V 3 bases short and J 1 base short, with 7 bases between. The CDR3 covers 13 residues. CDR3 nucleotides: TGTGCCTGGAGCGGTGTATCTGGAAACACCATATATTTT. The encoded protein is CAWSGVSGNTIYF.

The gene calls are TRBV19 and TRBJ1-5; D is perhaps TRBD1 (5 bases). V was trimmed by 5 bases and J by 5 bases, leaving 7 bases between them. This CDR3 has 12 residues. CDR1 is LNHDA, CDR2 SQIVND, per germline (reference sequence). In DNA, the CDR3 is TGTGCCAGTAGTTGGGGGGATCAGCCCCAGCATTTT. It codes for CASSWGDQPQHF.